Each of the 21 T cell receptor beta chains below was sequenced from the same sample in a study of T-cell reconstitution after alpha-beta-depleted transplantation in children. Preparation of the TCRbeta library involved a method that used unique molecular identifiers. One entry per CDR3 protein, called by TCRdb with MiXCR from the PCR reads. The table has hundreds of thousands of distinct CDR3 sequences, around 10% seen once. The sample was PBMCs, taken before TCRalphabeta/CD19-depleted stem cell transplant. The receptors here all came from a boy under three years old with acute myeloid leukemia, due to receive a stem cell transplant.

V gene TRBV20-1 combines with J gene TRBJ1-1; 9 bases are shared with TRBD1. The ends lost 0 bases at V and 2 bases at J; junction bases unmatched: 7. Germline loops: CDR1 DFQATT, CDR2 SNEGSKA (reference sequence). The CDR3 length is 16 residues. The CDR3 DNA reads TGCAGTGCTAGAGACCTACAGGGGGCGGTAAACACTGAAGCTTTCTTT. It encodes CSARDLQGAVNTEAFF.

In this sample, this clonotype turned up many times. The chain couples TRBV5-1 to TRBJ2-3; D remains ambiguous. Germline-derived CDR1 and CDR2 are SGHRS and YFSETQ. The CDR3 has 14 amino acids. Trimming took 4 bases from V and 1 from J, leaving 10 bases between them. The CDR3 DNA follows: TGCGCCAGCAGCCCAAACCCAGGCACAGATACGCAGTATTTT. Residues: CASSPNPGTDTQYF.

Ten or more counts support this clonotype. This chain connects TRBV28 to TRBJ2-5, with D hard to call. V was trimmed by 0 bases and J by 3 bases, leaving 8 bases between them. The CDR3 consists of 14 residues. Per the germline V gene, CDR1 is MDHEN and CDR2 is SYDVKM. The CDR3 region is CASSLWYGEETQYF. Here the CDR3 DNA reads TGTGCCAGCAGTTTATGGTATGGGGAAGAGACCCAGTACTTC.

This clonotype showed up just a few times. J is TRBJ1-2 and V is TRBV7-8; no reliable D call. Germline loops: CDR1 SGHVS, CDR2 FQNEAQ. Trimming removed 5 bases from V and 4 bases from J, with 11 bases in between. This CDR3 contains 13 residues. The CDR3 DNA reads TGTGCCAGCAGCCTCCGACGGGTCTATGGCTACACCTTC. It codes for CASSLRRVYGYTF.

This clonotype has ten or more counts. V gene TRBV29-1 combines with J gene TRBJ2-5; D possibly corresponds to TRBD1 (6 bases). CDR1 and CDR2 (germline): SQVTM, ANQGSEA. The V gene lost 7 bases and the J gene lost 2 bases, with 11 bases spanning the gap. This CDR3 region has 12 residues. Here the CDR3 reads CSALTGQETQYF. The CDR3 coding sequence is TGCAGCGCCCTGACAGGACAAGAGACCCAGTACTTC.

This clonotype showed up just a few times. This chain connects TRBV10-3 to TRBJ1-5; 9 bases are shared with TRBD1. J lost 6 bases, V lost 2 bases, and 8 bases had no gene match. CDR1 ENHRY and CDR2 SYGVKD come from the germline V gene. The CDR3 contains 16 residues. The DNA for the CDR3 is TGTGCCATCAGTGAGAGGACAGGGGAGGGGAGTCAGCCCCAGCATTTT. The encoded protein is CAISERTGEGSQPQHF.

This clonotype was found many times. The rearrangement joins TRBV12-3 or TRBV12-4 to TRBJ1-5, with 8 nucleotides matching TRBD1. The CDR3 totals 14 residues. The junction had 5 bases not matched to a gene; V was cut back by 3 bases and J by 7 bases. The CDR3 reads CASSLGQAAQPQHF. The CDR3 nucleotides read TGTGCCAGCAGTTTGGGACAGGCCGCCCAGCCCCAGCATTTT.

In this sample, this clonotype turned up many times. CDR3 amino acids: CASSPRQGPSTKQYF. The CDR3 region has the DNA TGTGCCAGCAGTCCAAGACAGGGGCCCTCCACAAAGCAGTATTTT. The chain uses TRBV12-3 or TRBV12-4 and TRBJ2-3, with 8 bases that match TRBD1. CDR3 length: 15 amino acids. The ends lost 5 bases at V and 11 bases at J; junction bases unmatched: 15.

The table lists this clonotype with a few counts. The gene calls are TRBV10-3 and TRBJ1-4; 7 bases map to TRBD1. V shed 4 bases, J shed 5 bases, and the junction held 4 bases outside the gene matches. The CDR3 consists of 14 residues. Germline V lookup: CDR1 ENHRY, CDR2 SYGVKD. The DNA of the CDR3 is TGTGCCATCAGTGCGGGACAGCTAAATGAAAAACTGTTTTTT. This sequence encodes CAISAGQLNEKLFF.

This clonotype has at least ten counts. The gene calls are TRBV5-1 and TRBJ2-2; tentatively, D is TRBD1 or TRBD2 (5 bases each). Germline lookup yields CDR1 SGHRS and CDR2 YFSETQ. Trimming took 3 bases from V and 4 from J, leaving 16 bases between them. This CDR3 spans 16 amino acids. CDR3 bases: TGCGCCAGCAGCTCGAGAGGGGTCTCGGGCACCGGGGAGCTGTTTTTT. Encoded protein: CASSSRGVSGTGELFF.

This clonotype has a single count. CDR3 loop: CTSSQALQRSSSYEQYF. The CDR3 bases are TGCACCAGCAGCCAAGCCCTTCAGCGCTCAAGCTCCTACGAGCAGTACTTC. The chain has TRBV1 and TRBJ2-7. TRBV1 is a listed pseudogene. The CDR3 sequence is 17 residues long.

This clonotype was counted ten times or more. J is TRBJ2-2 and V is TRBV20-1, with D perhaps TRBD1 (5 bases). CDR1 DFQATT and CDR2 SNEGSKA come from the germline V gene (reference sequence). V was cut by 4 bases and J by 0 bases, with 12 bases left in between. This CDR3 contains 15 residues. CDR3 coding DNA: TGCAGTGCTAACTCAGGACACGCGAACACCGGGGAGCTGTTTTTT. Translated: CSANSGHANTGELFF.

This clonotype was counted at least ten times. This chain joins TRBV6-1 and TRBJ2-7; 13 nucleotides align to TRBD2. This CDR3 spans 15 amino acids. CDR1 MNHNS and CDR2 SASEGT come from the germline V gene. The V and J ends lost 6 bases and 1 base, in that order; junction bases with no gene match: 3. The CDR3 DNA sequence: TGTGCCAGCAGGACTAGCGGGAGGCTGTCCTACGAGCAGTACTTC. Protein product: CASRTSGRLSYEQYF.

This clonotype has at least ten counts. The CDR3 DNA is TGTGCCAGCAGTGGTTGGGGGGGGGTCTCCTACGAGCAGTACTTC. Protein product: CASSGWGGVSYEQYF. The rearrangement joins TRBV12-3 or TRBV12-4 to TRBJ2-7; 7 bases align to TRBD2. The length of the CDR3 is 15 residues. V gave up 5 bases and J gave up 0 bases; unmatched junction bases: 7.

This clonotype was recorded at least ten times. The chain employs TRBV7-2 and TRBJ1-1; D is uncertain. CDR3 length: 13 amino acids. V was shortened by 2 bases and J by 0 bases, with 4 bases between the two germline ends. CDR1 and CDR2 from the germline V gene are SGHTA and FQGNSA. The CDR3 sequence: CASSLPVNTEAFF. The CDR3 nucleotides are TGTGCCAGCAGCTTACCAGTGAACACTGAAGCTTTCTTT.

This clonotype was seen many times. CDR3 nucleotide sequence: TGTGCCACCAGTGAGGGCGCTAGCTATCCTAAAGAGACCCAGTACTTC. Translating it yields CATSEGASYPKETQYF. The chain links TRBV24-1 to TRBJ2-5; possible D gene TRBD2, 5 bases. The CDR3 is 16 residues long. Between the trimmed V and J ends, which lost 4 bases and 3 bases, there was a span of 17 bases. Germline lookup yields CDR1 KGHDR and CDR2 SFDVKD.

The table lists this clonotype with many counts. The chain couples TRBV29-1 to TRBJ2-7; 9 nucleotides align to TRBD1. The CDR3 contains 15 residues. The V gene's germline CDR1 is SQVTM and CDR2 ANQGSEA. V was pared by 1 base and J by 3 bases, with 7 bases of the junction left unmatched. The CDR3: CSVEVTGTGFYEQYF. The CDR3 nucleotides are TGCAGCGTTGAAGTTACCGGGACAGGGTTCTACGAGCAGTACTTC.

This clonotype was seen at least ten times. This chain links TRBV7-2 with TRBJ2-7, with 10 bases matching TRBD2. V trimming: 0 bases; J trimming: 4 bases; junction bases outside the gene matches: 0. Germline assignment: CDR1 SGHTA and CDR2 FQGNSA. CDR3 size: 14 residues. The DNA for the CDR3 is TGTGCCAGCAGCTTAGCGGGACTAGCGTACGAGCAGTACTTC. Translating it yields CASSLAGLAYEQYF.

This clonotype was picked up many times. The chain carries TRBV20-1 and TRBJ2-7, with 7 bases matching TRBD2. The CDR3 spans 13 residues. Germline CDR1 is DFQATT and CDR2 is SNEGSKA (reference sequence). After removal of 5 bases from V and 1 base from J, the junction contained 5 bases not matched to a gene. CDR3 sequence reads: CSAYSGGSYEQYF. The DNA of the CDR3 is TGCAGTGCTTACTCGGGGGGTTCCTACGAGCAGTACTTC.

This chain links TRBV15 with TRBJ2-4, with unresolved D. Trimming cost V 1 base and J 0 bases, with 7 bases left between them. Germline V gene sequence: CDR1 LNHNV, CDR2 YYDKDF (reference sequence). The CDR3 length is 15 residues. Here the CDR3 DNA reads TGTGCCACCAGCAGAGCGGAGTTAGCCAAAAACATTCAGTACTTC. This encodes CATSRAELAKNIQYF.

This clonotype was recorded many times. The chain links TRBV5-5 to TRBJ2-1; no definite D call. CDR1 SGHKS and CDR2 YYEKEE come from the germline V gene (reference sequence). There are 16 residues in the CDR3. Trimming took off 1 base at V and 2 bases at J, with 13 bases between the two ends. The CDR3 is CASSLNPDLTYNEQFF. CDR3 in DNA: TGTGCCAGCAGCTTGAACCCAGACCTAACCTACAATGAGCAGTTCTTC.